The clone carrying this T cell receptor (beta chain) was seen a few times. Cells stained for CD3, CD4, CD8, CD45RA and CD27 were sorted into four subsets. Both TRBC1 and TRBC2 were covered by a beta constant-region primer of two equimolar oligonucleotides. Each CDR3 protein gets one entry after TCRdb re-called the UMI-ligation and nested PCR reads with MiXCR. The sample records 130,000 to 150,000 distinct CDR3 sequences, about a sixth being singletons. J lost 2 bases, V lost 6 bases, and 7 bases had no gene match. The CDR3 loop spans 14 amino acids. Germline V CDR1 and CDR2: ENHRY, SYGVKD. These data come from a study of naive and memory T cell subsets.

Sequenced material: naive CD4+ T cells from blood. The TCR sequence derives from a human donor in good health. This chain connects TRBV10-3 to TRBJ2-7; 7 positions agree with TRBD1. The CDR3 protein is CAISGDRPPYEQYF. CDR3 in DNA: TGTGCCATCAGCGGGGACAGACCTCCCTACGAGCAGTACTTC.